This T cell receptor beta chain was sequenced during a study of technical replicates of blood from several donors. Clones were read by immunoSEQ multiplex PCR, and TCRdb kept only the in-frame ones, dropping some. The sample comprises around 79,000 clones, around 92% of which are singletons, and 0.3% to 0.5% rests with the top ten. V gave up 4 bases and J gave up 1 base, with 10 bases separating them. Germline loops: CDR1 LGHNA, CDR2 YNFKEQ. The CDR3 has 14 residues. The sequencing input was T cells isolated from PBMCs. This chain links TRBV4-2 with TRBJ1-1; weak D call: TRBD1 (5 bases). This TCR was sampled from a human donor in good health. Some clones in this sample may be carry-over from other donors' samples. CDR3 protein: CASSRKTENTEAFF. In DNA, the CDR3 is TGTGCCAGCAGCCGAAAGACAGAGAACACTGAAGCTTTCTTT.